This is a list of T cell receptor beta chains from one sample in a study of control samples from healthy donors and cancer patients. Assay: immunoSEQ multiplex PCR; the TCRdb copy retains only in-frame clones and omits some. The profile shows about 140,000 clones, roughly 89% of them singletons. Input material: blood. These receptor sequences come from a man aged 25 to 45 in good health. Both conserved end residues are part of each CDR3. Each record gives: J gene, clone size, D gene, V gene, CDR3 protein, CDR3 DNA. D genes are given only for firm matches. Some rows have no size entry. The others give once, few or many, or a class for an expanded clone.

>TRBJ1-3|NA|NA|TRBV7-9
CASSLLGLRINTIYF
TGTGCCAGCAGCTTATTGGGGCTCCGCATCAACACCATATATTTT
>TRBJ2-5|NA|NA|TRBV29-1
CSVEKKGGGGETQYF
TGCAGCGTTGAAAAAAAGGGTGGGGGCGGTGAGACCCAGTACTTC
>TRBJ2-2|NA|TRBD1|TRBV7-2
CASSQDRGYTGELFF
TGTGCCAGCAGCCAAGACAGGGGTTACACCGGGGAGCTGTTTTTT
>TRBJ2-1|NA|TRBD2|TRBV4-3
CASSQLGTSDEQFF
TGCGCCAGCAGTCAGTTAGGGACTAGCGATGAGCAGTTCTTC
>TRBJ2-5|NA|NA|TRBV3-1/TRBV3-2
CASSQAVGTQYF
TGTGCCAGCAGCCAAGCGGTGGGGACCCAGTACTTC
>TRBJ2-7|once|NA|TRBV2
CASSGVYEQYF
TGTGCCAGCAGTGGAGTCTACGAGCAGTACTTC
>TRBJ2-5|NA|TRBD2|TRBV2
CASSETSGIIGETQYF
TGTGCCAGCAGTGAAACTAGCGGGATAATTGGGGAGACCCAGTACTTC
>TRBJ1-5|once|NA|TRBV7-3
CASSPLTETPGQPQHF
TGTGCCAGCAGCCCACTAACAGAGACCCCAGGTCAGCCCCAGCATTTT
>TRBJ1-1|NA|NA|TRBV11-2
CASRRTENTEAFF
TGTGCCAGCAGGCGGACTGAGAACACTGAAGCTTTCTTT
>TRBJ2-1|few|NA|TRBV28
CASRVENEQFF
TGTGCCAGCAGGGTCGAGAATGAGCAGTTCTTC
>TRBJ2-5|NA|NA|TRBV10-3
CAISDEGLHPLSRETQYF
TGTGCCATCAGTGATGAGGGACTCCATCCCCTCTCAAGGGAGACCCAGTACTTC
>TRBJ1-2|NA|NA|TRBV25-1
CASSEYRPGRGHGYTF
TGTGCCAGCAGTGAATATCGGCCAGGACGAGGACATGGCTACACCTTC
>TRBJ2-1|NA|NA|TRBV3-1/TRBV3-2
CASSQDLRAGEGYNEQFF
TGTGCCAGCAGCCAGGACTTACGCGCGGGCGAAGGCTACAATGAGCAGTTCTTC
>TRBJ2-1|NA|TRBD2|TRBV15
CATSRPSGSSYNEQFF
TGTGCCACCAGCAGACCTAGCGGGTCGTCTTACAATGAGCAGTTCTTC
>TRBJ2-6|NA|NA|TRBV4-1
CASSQASRAGANVLTF
TGCGCCAGCAGCCAAGCTTCCAGGGCTGGGGCCAACGTCCTGACTTTC
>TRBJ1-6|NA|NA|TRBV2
CATKGRTFLCSYNSPLHF
TGTGCAACCAAAGGCCGAACCTTCCTTTGCTCCTATAATTCACCCCTCCACTTT
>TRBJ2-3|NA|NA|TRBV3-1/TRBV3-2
CASSHLLAYSTDTQYF
TGTGCCAGCAGCCACCTACTAGCTTATAGTACAGATACGCAGTATTTT
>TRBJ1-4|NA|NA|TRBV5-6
CASSLLSGRNEKLFF
TGTGCCAGCAGCTTGTTGTCAGGGCGTAATGAAAAACTGTTTTTT
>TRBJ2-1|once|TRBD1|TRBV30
CALDRGSYNEQFF
TGTGCCCTGGACAGGGGGTCATACAATGAGCAGTTCTTC
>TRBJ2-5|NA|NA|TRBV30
CAWSVLRQQETQYF
TGTGCCTGGAGTGTCTTGCGTCAGCAAGAGACCCAGTACTTC
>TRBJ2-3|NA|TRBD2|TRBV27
CASSLWPPGGLREGQGTDTQYF
TGTGCCAGCAGTTTATGGCCGCCTGGGGGTTTACGGGAGGGCCAGGGGACAGATACGCAGTATTTT
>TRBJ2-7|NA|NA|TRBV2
CASSVSEGIMMYF
TGTGCCAGCAGTGTGTCGGAGGGAATCATGATGTACTTC
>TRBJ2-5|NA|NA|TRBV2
CASRRKETQYF
TGTGCCAGCAGGAGAAAAGAGACCCAGTACTTC
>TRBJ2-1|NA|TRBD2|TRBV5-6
CASHLGSSGSSYNEQFF
TGTGCCAGCCATCTTGGTTCTAGCGGGAGCTCCTACAATGAGCAGTTCTTC
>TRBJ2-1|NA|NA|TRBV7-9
CASSSVGGNEQFF
TGTGCCAGCAGCTCCGTGGGGGGCAATGAGCAGTTCTTC
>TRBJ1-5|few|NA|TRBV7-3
CASPPPLGTYYSNQPQHF
TGTGCCAGCCCTCCCCCCTTGGGCACATATTATAGCAATCAGCCCCAGCATTTT
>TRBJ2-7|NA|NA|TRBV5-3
CARSLEVKSYEQYF
TGTGCCAGAAGCTTGGAGGTCAAGTCCTACGAGCAGTACTTT
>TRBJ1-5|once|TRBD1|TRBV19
CASRNRDRFLNQPQHF
TGTGCCAGTAGAAACCGGGACAGATTCCTCAATCAGCCCCAGCATTTT
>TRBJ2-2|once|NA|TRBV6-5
CASSIKTNTGELFF
TGTGCCAGCAGTATTAAAACGAACACCGGGGAGCTGTTTTTT
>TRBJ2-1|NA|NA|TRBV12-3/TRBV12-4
CASRLTGYNEQFF
TGTGCCAGCAGACTAACCGGGTACAATGAGCAGTTCTTC
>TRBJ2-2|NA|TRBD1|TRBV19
CASSKTGGLAGELFF
TGTGCCAGTAGTAAGACAGGGGGCTTAGCCGGGGAGCTGTTTTTT
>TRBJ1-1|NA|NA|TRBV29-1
CSSAGVSDTEAFF
TGCAGCTCCGCGGGCGTTTCGGACACTGAAGCTTTCTTT
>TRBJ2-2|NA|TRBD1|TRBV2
CASRRGPGQGAAELFF
TGTGCCAGCAGGAGAGGACCGGGACAGGGGGCTGCGGAGCTGTTTTTT
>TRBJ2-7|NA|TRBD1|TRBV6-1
CASRENRGRGNYEQYF
TGTGCCAGCAGAGAAAACAGGGGACGCGGAAACTACGAGCAGTACTTC
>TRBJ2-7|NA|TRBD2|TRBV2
CASGGWGGKSYEQYF
TGTGCCAGCGGAGGGTGGGGGGGGAAATCCTACGAGCAGTACTTC
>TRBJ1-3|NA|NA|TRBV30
CAWRPLNSGNTIYF
TGTGCCTGGAGACCGCTTAACTCTGGAAACACCATATATTTT
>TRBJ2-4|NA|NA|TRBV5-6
CASSSPAYSEGGGNIQYF
TGTGCCAGCAGCTCACCCGCCTATTCCGAGGGGGGGGGAAACATTCAGTACTTC
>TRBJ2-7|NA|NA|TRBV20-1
CSGGLTYEQYF
TGCAGTGGCGGGCTGACCTACGAGCAGTACTTC
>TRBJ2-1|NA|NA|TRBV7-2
CASSRYNEQFF
TGTGCCAGTTCTAGGTACAATGAGCAGTTCTTC
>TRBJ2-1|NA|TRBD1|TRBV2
CASSEGQYYNEQFF
TGTGCCAGCAGTGAGGGACAGTACTACAATGAGCAGTTCTTC